This passage covers 32 T cell receptor beta chains from one sample sequenced in a study of control samples from healthy donors and cancer patients. Only in-frame clones appear in the TCRdb table, and some are missing; sequencing was by immunoSEQ multiplex PCR. Of around 190,000 clones listed, nearly 90% are singletons. The source material was blood. These receptors were taken from a woman aged 45-60 years in good health.

This chain joins TRBV9 and TRBJ1-1; D is ambiguous. Germline lookup yields CDR1 SGDLS and CDR2 YYNGEE. Trimming shortened V by 2 bases and J by 0 bases, and 11 bases separated the two germline ends. The CDR3 spans 15 residues. CDR3 bases: TGTGCCAGCAGCGTGGGCGGGCTATTGAACACTGAAGCTTTCTTT. The encoded protein is CASSVGGLLNTEAFF. Using reference TRBV9 and TRBJ1-1 for the parts outside the CDR3, the full variable domain is DSGVTQTPKHLITATGQRVTLRCSPRSGDLSVYWYQQSLDQGLQFLIQYYNGEERAKGNILERFSAQQFPDLHSELNLSSLELGDSALYFCASSVGGLLNTEAFFGQGTRLTVV.

This clone has a handful of counts. The chain combines TRBV19 with TRBJ1-1, with 7 bases aligning to TRBD1. This CDR3 spans 13 amino acids. CDR1 and CDR2 (germline): LNHDA, SQIVND (reference sequence). J lost 4 bases, V lost 9 bases, and 8 bases had no gene match. Here the CDR3 DNA reads TGTGCCAGCCGCTGGGGACAGTCCACTGAAGCTTTCTTT. Protein: CASRWGQSTEAFF.

The chain is built from TRBV5-7 and TRBJ2-2, with a weak D call TRBD2 (6 bases). TRBV5-7 is an ORF, and what it does is uncertain. CDR3 length: 14 amino acids. Trimming left V 4 bases short and J 4 bases short, with 11 bases between. CDR3 sequence reads: CASSPGDGTGELFF. CDR3 DNA sequence: TGTGCCAGCAGCCCGGGGGATGGCACCGGGGAGCTGTTTTTT.

The genes are TRBV4-3 and TRBJ2-1, with TRBD2 matching over 14 bases. Germline V CDR1 and CDR2: LGHNA, YSLEER. The junction had 6 bases not matched to a gene; V was cut back by 1 base and J by 7 bases. The CDR3 totals 17 residues. This CDR3 reads CASSQGGLAGVINEQFF. Here the CDR3 DNA reads TGCGCCAGCAGCCAAGGGGGACTAGCGGGAGTAATAAATGAGCAGTTCTTC.

In its sample, this clone was seen once. This chain connects TRBV6-2 or TRBV6-3 to TRBJ2-7; TRBD1 is a possible D gene (5 bases). The germline V gene has CDR1 MNHEY and CDR2 SVGEGT. V was cut by 0 bases and J by 6 bases, with 18 bases left in between. The CDR3 runs to 16 residues. This CDR3 is CASSYSMQGKFSEQYF. The CDR3 DNA reads TGTGCCAGCAGTTACTCGATGCAGGGTAAATTCTCCGAGCAGTACTTC.

The J gene is TRBJ2-7, the V gene TRBV13, with D hard to call. Germline loops: CDR1 PRHDT, CDR2 FYEKMQ (reference sequence). CDR3 length: 13 amino acids. Trimming removed 2 bases at V and 6 bases at J, with 11 bases between. The chain's CDR3 is CASSLRVTGEQYF. CDR3 nucleotides: TGTGCCAGCAGCTTACGGGTGACCGGCGAGCAGTACTTC.

A single count supports this clone. A junction boundary mismatches the germline segment, possibly from a read error. The chain uses TRBV7-8 and TRBJ2-7; 8 positions match TRBD1. Germline assignment: CDR1 SGHVS and CDR2 FQNEAQ. The CDR3 extends over 13 amino acids. CDR3: CASSKGTGVGAAF. In DNA form, the CDR3 reads TGTGCCAGCAGCAAAGGGACAGGTGTAGGGGCCGCTTTC.

On this clone itself: Other DNA sequences from this sample encode an identical CDR3 as well. The chain combines TRBV7-2 with TRBJ1-2; D remains unclear. The CDR3 loop spans 13 amino acids. Trimming took off 6 bases at V and 2 bases at J, with 10 bases between the two ends. Germline V gene sequence: CDR1 SGHTA, CDR2 FQGNSA. The CDR3 reads CASSPDRNYGYTF. The CDR3 DNA sequence: TGTGCCAGCAGTCCGGATAGGAACTATGGCTACACCTTC.

This rearrangement joins TRBV2 to TRBJ2-3; D not resolved. This CDR3 has 15 residues. Per germline, CDR1 SNHLY and CDR2 FYNNEI. Trimming removed 5 bases at V and 5 bases at J, with 17 bases between. The CDR3 protein is CASSRVWGLEDTQYF. The CDR3 bases are TGTGCCAGCAGTCGAGTGTGGGGTCTTGAAGATACGCAGTATTTT.

This chain uses TRBV18 with TRBJ2-3, with 11 bases lining up with TRBD2. The ends lost 1 base at V and 0 bases at J; junction bases unmatched: 0. The CDR3 loop spans 16 amino acids. Germline V gene sequence: CDR1 KGHSH, CDR2 LQKENI. CDR3 residues: CASSPRLAGSTDTQYF. The CDR3 nucleotides read TGTGCCAGCTCACCACGACTAGCGGGAAGCACAGATACGCAGTATTTT. Full variable domain (missing parts from reference TRBV18 and TRBJ2-3): NAGVMQNPRHLVRRRGQEARLRCSPMKGHSHVYWYRQLPEEGLKFMVYLQKENIIDESGMPKERFSAEFPKEGPSILRIQQVVRGDSAAYFCASSPRLAGSTDTQYFGPGTRLTVL.

In this sample, this clone turned up a few times. This chain joins TRBV28 and TRBJ1-1; D perhaps matches TRBD1 (6 bases). V was cut by 6 bases and J by 1 base, with 24 bases left in between. The CDR3 loop spans 18 amino acids. CDR1 MDHEN and CDR2 SYDVKM come from the germline V gene. The CDR3 bases are TGTGCCAGCAGCCACAGGGTGATCCGCAGGGTGACGAACACTGAAGCTTTCTTT. It specifies CASSHRVIRRVTNTEAFF.

The V and J genes are TRBV7-9 and TRBJ1-1; a possible D gene is TRBD1 (5 bases). Per germline, CDR1 SEHNR and CDR2 FQNEAQ (reference sequence). Trimming pared 8 bases from V and 4 bases from J, leaving 8 bases between. The CDR3 extends over 11 amino acids. The CDR3 reads CASAGGTEAFF. CDR3 DNA sequence: TGTGCCAGCGCTGGGGGCACTGAAGCTTTCTTT.

On this clone itself: This CDR3 is also generated by other DNA sequences in the sample. The V call is TRBV11-2, the J call TRBJ1-1, with a weak D call TRBD1 (5 bases). Looked up from germline, CDR1 is SGHAT and CDR2 is FQNNGV. This CDR3 is built from 14 residues. Trimming pared 0 bases from V and 5 bases from J, leaving 10 bases between. CDR3 in DNA: TGTGCCAGCAGCTTAGAGGCGGGGGGAACTGAAGCTTTCTTT. Its translation is CASSLEAGGTEAFF.

The rearrangement links TRBV2 to TRBJ1-6, with a tentative D call TRBD1 (6 bases). Germline lookup yields CDR1 SNHLY and CDR2 FYNNEI. The germline V and J ends were trimmed by 4 bases and 6 bases, with 16 bases remaining between them. This CDR3 is built from 16 residues. This CDR3 is CASSVAGGAVNSPLHF. Here the CDR3 DNA reads TGTGCCAGCAGTGTAGCCGGGGGCGCAGTTAATTCACCCCTCCACTTT.

The rearrangement uses TRBV5-1 and TRBJ2-7; D uncertain. Per the germline V gene, CDR1 is SGHRS and CDR2 is YFSETQ. Trimming took off 5 bases at V and 7 bases at J, with 10 bases between the two ends. CDR3 length equals 11 residues. CDR3 sequence: CASRGYSEQYF. The CDR3 DNA is TGCGCCAGCAGGGGATACAGTGAGCAGTACTTC.

The gene calls are TRBV6-5 and TRBJ1-4; TRBD1 agrees at 8 bases. CDR3 size: 16 residues. CDR1 and CDR2 from the germline V gene are MNHEY and SVGAGI. With 4 bases clipped from V and 4 bases from J, the junction kept 8 bases outside the gene matches. The CDR3 region is CASSSIRTGLNEKLFF. CDR3 bases: TGTGCCAGCAGTTCTATTAGGACAGGGCTTAATGAAAAACTGTTTTTT.

This clone was counted once. The rearrangement links TRBV9 to TRBJ2-1; weak D call: TRBD1 (6 bases). Trimming cost V 4 bases and J 0 bases, with 11 bases left between them. The length of the CDR3 is 15 residues. The germline V gene has CDR1 SGDLS and CDR2 YYNGEE. CDR3 nucleotides: TGTGCCAGCAGCATCGGACAGAGCTCCTACAATGAGCAGTTCTTC. Translated: CASSIGQSSYNEQFF.

The rearrangement links TRBV28 to TRBJ1-2, with D possibly being TRBD1 (5 bases). CDR1 is MDHEN, CDR2 SYDVKM, per germline. Trimming removed 11 bases from V and 4 bases from J, with 14 bases in between. CDR3 size: 12 residues. Here the CDR3 DNA reads TGTGCCGGCCGGGGGTCGGGCTATGGCTACACCTTC. It yields the protein CAGRGSGYGYTF.

The chain recombines TRBV29-1 with TRBJ1-2; 7 nucleotides align to TRBD1. CDR3 length equals 13 residues. Trimming at V came to 2 bases and at J to 4 bases, leaving 4 bases not matched to a gene. The germline V gene encodes CDR1 SQVTM and CDR2 ANQGSEA. This CDR3 is CSVEYRGGYGYTF. CDR3 nucleotide sequence: TGCAGCGTTGAATACAGGGGTGGCTATGGCTACACCTTC.

The gene calls are TRBV28 and TRBJ2-5; 9 bases line up with TRBD2. Looked up from germline, CDR1 is MDHEN and CDR2 is SYDVKM. Germline trimming cut 4 bases from V and 6 bases from J; bases unmatched to any gene: 21. The CDR3 contains 19 residues. The CDR3: CASSSPLPRAGGMRKTQYF. In DNA, the CDR3 is TGTGCCAGCAGTTCCCCTCTCCCCCGAGCGGGAGGAATGAGAAAGACCCAGTACTTC.

On this clone itself: The same CDR3 also results from other DNA sequences found in this sample. J is TRBJ1-1 and V is TRBV5-1, with D perhaps matching TRBD1 (5 bases). From germline, CDR1 is SGHRS and CDR2 YFSETQ. V was pared by 0 bases and J by 11 bases, with 11 bases between. The CDR3 runs to 12 residues. The CDR3 DNA reads TGCGCCAGCAGCTTGGAATTCGGGGGGGCTTTCTTT. This gives the protein CASSLEFGGAFF.

This chain links TRBV3-1 (or the pseudogene TRBV3-2) with TRBJ2-1, with a tentative D call TRBD2 (7 bases). V lost 7 bases and J 7 bases, leaving 14 bases between the germline ends. The germline CDR1 and CDR2 sequences are LGHDT and YNNKEL (reference sequence). The CDR3 loop spans 13 amino acids. CDR3 coding DNA: TGTGCCAGCAAAGAGGGAGGGGGTAATGAGCAGTTCTTC. Its translation is CASKEGGGNEQFF.

This chain joins TRBV6-1 and TRBJ1-2; a weak D match, TRBD1 (6 bases). V was trimmed by 3 bases and J by 3 bases, leaving 14 bases between them. CDR1 is MNHNS, CDR2 SASEGT, per germline. The CDR3 runs 15 residues. CDR3 amino acids: CASSDKGGFDYGYTF. In DNA, the CDR3 is TGTGCCAGCAGTGACAAGGGGGGTTTCGACTATGGCTACACCTTC.

The chain is built from TRBV27 and TRBJ2-1; TRBD2 agrees at 16 bases. Germline loops: CDR1 MNHEY, CDR2 SMNVEV (reference sequence). Germline trimming cut 6 bases from V and 8 bases from J; bases unmatched to any gene: 4. The length of the CDR3 is 15 residues. CDR3 residues: CASSLGTSGRDEQFF. Written as DNA, the CDR3 is TGTGCCAGCAGCCTAGGGACTAGCGGGAGGGATGAGCAGTTCTTC.

The chain carries TRBV11-2 and TRBJ2-6; tentative D call: TRBD1 (5 bases). V was cut by 2 bases and J by 3 bases, with 17 bases left in between. This CDR3 is 18 amino acids long. Germline V gene sequence: CDR1 SGHAT, CDR2 FQNNGV. The DNA of the CDR3 is TGTGCCAGCAGCTTAAATGGGGCGCTTTGGCGTGGGGCCAACGTCCTGACTTTC. Translating it yields CASSLNGALWRGANVLTF.

The rearrangement links TRBV9 to TRBJ1-2, with a possible D match to TRBD1 (6 bases). Germline V CDR1 and CDR2: SGDLS, YYNGEE. This CDR3 is built from 16 residues. V was shortened by 0 bases and J by 7 bases, with 19 bases between the two germline ends. The CDR3 protein is CASSVAPDSPGAGYTF. Written as DNA, the CDR3 is TGTGCCAGCAGCGTAGCACCGGACTCCCCGGGGGCTGGCTACACCTTC. Combining the CDR3 with reference TRBV9 and TRBJ1-2 gives the whole variable domain DSGVTQTPKHLITATGQRVTLRCSPRSGDLSVYWYQQSLDQGLQFLIQYYNGEERAKGNILERFSAQQFPDLHSELNLSSLELGDSALYFCASSVAPDSPGAGYTFGSGTRLTVV.

The chain links TRBV7-9 to TRBJ2-2; the D gene is possibly TRBD2 (6 bases). With 2 bases removed from V and 2 bases from J, the gap between germline ends came to 15 bases. Germline V gene data show CDR1 as SEHNR and CDR2 as FQNEAQ (reference sequence). The length of the CDR3 is 17 residues. The CDR3 DNA follows: TGTGCCAGCAGCTTATGGGCCGGGACTGTAAACACCGGGGAGCTGTTTTTT. It yields the protein CASSLWAGTVNTGELFF.

The chain is built from TRBV14 and TRBJ1-5; 7 bases fit TRBD1. The CDR3 contains 14 residues. Germline V gives CDR1 SGHDN, CDR2 FVKESK. Germline trimming cut 4 bases from V and 3 bases from J; bases unmatched to any gene: 3. CDR3 in DNA: TGTGCCAGCAGCCCTAGGGGGCCCAATCAGCCCCAGCATTTT. Residues: CASSPRGPNQPQHF.

The chain links TRBV19 to TRBJ1-1; D unresolved. The V gene lost 3 bases and the J gene lost 1 base, with 6 bases spanning the gap. Germline V gives CDR1 LNHDA, CDR2 SQIVND (reference sequence). The CDR3 extends over 13 amino acids. The CDR3 region is CASSMNRNTEAFF. The CDR3, as DNA: TGTGCCAGTAGTATGAACAGGAACACTGAAGCTTTCTTT.

Regarding this clone: The junction departs from the called germline gene at one end, perhaps through a read error. This chain connects TRBV20-1 to TRBJ2-7; D ambiguous. Germline V CDR1 and CDR2: DFQATT, SNEGSKA (reference sequence). CDR3 length: 11 amino acids. The CDR3 DNA follows: TGCAGTGCTGGGCTTGAGAGACTCCAGAACTTC. Translating it yields CSAGLERLQNF.

The chain couples TRBV18 to TRBJ2-7; the D gene is possibly TRBD2 (6 bases). The CDR3 loop spans 14 amino acids. The germline V gene encodes CDR1 KGHSH and CDR2 LQKENI. V was shortened by 6 bases and J by 3 bases, with 15 bases between the two germline ends. The CDR3 loop reads CASSPGGLRYEQYF. The CDR3 nucleotides read TGTGCCAGCTCCCCAGGAGGGCTACGCTACGAGCAGTACTTC.

This rearrangement joins TRBV27 to TRBJ1-2; 7 bases fit TRBD1. The CDR3 totals 14 residues. CDR1 is MNHEY, CDR2 SMNVEV, per germline (reference sequence). V lost 5 bases and J lost 6; bases outside the gene matches: 9. CDR3 residues: CASSPHGQANGYTF. CDR3 in DNA: TGTGCCAGCAGTCCCCACGGACAGGCAAATGGCTACACCTTC.